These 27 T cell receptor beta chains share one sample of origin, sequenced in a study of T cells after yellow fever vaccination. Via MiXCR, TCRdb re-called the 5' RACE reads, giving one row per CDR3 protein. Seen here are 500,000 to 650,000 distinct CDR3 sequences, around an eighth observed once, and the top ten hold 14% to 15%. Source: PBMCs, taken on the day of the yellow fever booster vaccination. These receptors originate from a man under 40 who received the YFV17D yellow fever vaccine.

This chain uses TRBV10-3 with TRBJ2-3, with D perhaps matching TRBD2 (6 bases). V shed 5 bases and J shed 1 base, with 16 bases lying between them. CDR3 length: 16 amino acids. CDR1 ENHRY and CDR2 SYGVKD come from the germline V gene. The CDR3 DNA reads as TGTGCCATCAGTCCGGGGGTCCTTCTGGGCACAGATACGCAGTATTTT. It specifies CAISPGVLLGTDTQYF.

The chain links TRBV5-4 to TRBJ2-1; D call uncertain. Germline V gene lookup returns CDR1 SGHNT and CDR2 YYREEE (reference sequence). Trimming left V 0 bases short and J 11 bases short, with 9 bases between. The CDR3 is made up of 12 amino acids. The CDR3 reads CASSLEVGKQFF. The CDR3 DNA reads TGTGCCAGCAGCTTGGAGGTGGGGAAGCAGTTCTTC.

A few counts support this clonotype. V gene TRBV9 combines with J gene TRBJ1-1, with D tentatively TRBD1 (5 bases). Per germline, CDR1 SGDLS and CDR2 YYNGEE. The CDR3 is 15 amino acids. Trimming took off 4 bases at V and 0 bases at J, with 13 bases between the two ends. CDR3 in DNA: TGTGCCAGCAGCTCGGGGGGGGGTATGAACACTGAAGCTTTCTTT. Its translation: CASSSGGGMNTEAFF.

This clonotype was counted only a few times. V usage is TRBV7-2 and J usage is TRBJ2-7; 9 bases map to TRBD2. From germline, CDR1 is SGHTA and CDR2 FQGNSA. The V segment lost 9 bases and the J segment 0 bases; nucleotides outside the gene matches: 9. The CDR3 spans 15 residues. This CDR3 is CASTIAGDPSYEQYF. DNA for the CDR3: TGTGCCAGTACCATAGCGGGAGACCCCTCCTACGAGCAGTACTTC.

The CDR3 spells CSAREQNQPQHF. The CDR3, as DNA: TGCAGTGCTAGGGAGCAGAATCAGCCCCAGCATTTT. The gene calls are TRBV20-1 and TRBJ1-5; D not certain. Germline V gene data show CDR1 as DFQATT and CDR2 as SNEGSKA (reference sequence). This CDR3 has 12 amino acids. V dropped 3 bases and J dropped 4 bases, with 7 bases sitting between them.

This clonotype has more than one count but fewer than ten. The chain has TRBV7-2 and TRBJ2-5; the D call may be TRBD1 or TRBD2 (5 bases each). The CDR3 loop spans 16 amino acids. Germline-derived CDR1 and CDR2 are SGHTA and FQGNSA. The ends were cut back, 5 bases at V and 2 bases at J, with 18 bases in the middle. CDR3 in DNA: TGTGCCAGCAGCCGATGGGGGAATCTTGAACAAGAGACCCAGTACTTC. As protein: CASSRWGNLEQETQYF.

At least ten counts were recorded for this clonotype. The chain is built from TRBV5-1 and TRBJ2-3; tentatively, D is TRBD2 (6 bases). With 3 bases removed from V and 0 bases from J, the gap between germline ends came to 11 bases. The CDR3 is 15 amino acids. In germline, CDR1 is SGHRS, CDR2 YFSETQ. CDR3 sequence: CASSYAGTSTDTQYF. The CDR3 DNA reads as TGCGCCAGCAGCTACGCAGGGACTAGCACAGATACGCAGTATTTT.

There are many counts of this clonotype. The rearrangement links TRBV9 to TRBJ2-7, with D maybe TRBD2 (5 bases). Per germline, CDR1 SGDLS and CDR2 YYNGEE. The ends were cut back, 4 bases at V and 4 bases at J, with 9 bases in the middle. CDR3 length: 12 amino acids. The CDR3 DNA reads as TGTGCCAGCAGCCGTCCGGGGTACGAGCAGTACTTC. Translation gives CASSRPGYEQYF. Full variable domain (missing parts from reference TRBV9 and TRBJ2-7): DSGVTQTPKHLITATGQRVTLRCSPRSGDLSVYWYQQSLDQGLQFLIQYYNGEERAKGNILERFSAQQFPDLHSELNLSSLELGDSALYFCASSRPGYEQYFGPGTRLTVT.

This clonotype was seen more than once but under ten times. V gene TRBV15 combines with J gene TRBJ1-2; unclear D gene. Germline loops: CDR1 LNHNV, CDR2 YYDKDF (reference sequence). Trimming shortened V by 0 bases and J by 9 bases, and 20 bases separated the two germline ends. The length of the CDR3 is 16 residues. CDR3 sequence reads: CATSRDYQRTGPSYTF. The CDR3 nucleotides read TGTGCCACCAGCAGAGATTACCAGAGGACCGGGCCTAGCTACACCTTC. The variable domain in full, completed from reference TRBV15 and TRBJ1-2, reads DAMVIQNPRYQVTQFGKPVTLSCSQTLNHNVMYWYQQKSSQAPKLLFHYYDKDFNNEADTPDNFQSRRPNTSFCFLDIRSPGLGDTAMYLCATSRDYQRTGPSYTFGSGTRLTVV.

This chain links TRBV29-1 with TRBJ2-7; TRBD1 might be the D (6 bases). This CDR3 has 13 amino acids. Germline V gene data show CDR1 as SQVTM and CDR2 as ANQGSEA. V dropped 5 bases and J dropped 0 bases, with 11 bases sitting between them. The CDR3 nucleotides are TGCAGCGTTCGTGGGGGCGACTCCTACGAGCAGTACTTC. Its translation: CSVRGGDSYEQYF.

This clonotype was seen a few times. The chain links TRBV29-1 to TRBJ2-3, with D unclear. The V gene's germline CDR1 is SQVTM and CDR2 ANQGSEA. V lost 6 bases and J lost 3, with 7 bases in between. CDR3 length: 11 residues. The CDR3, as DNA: TGCAGCGTCGCGAATACAGATACGCAGTATTTT. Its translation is CSVANTDTQYF.

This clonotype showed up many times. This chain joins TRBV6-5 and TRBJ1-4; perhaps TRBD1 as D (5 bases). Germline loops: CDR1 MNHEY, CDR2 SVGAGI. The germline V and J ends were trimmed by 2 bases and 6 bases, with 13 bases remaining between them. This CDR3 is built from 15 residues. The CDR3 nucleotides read TGTGCCAGCAGTTACGAAGGCAGGGCGTATGAAAAACTGTTTTTT. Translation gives CASSYEGRAYEKLFF.

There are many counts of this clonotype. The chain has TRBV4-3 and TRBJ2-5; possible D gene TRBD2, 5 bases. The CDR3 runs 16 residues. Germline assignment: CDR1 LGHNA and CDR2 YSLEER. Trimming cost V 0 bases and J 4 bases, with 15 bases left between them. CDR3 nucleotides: TGCGCCAGCAGCCAAGATCGGTCGGGGAGTGGAGAGACCCAGTACTTC. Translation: CASSQDRSGSGETQYF.

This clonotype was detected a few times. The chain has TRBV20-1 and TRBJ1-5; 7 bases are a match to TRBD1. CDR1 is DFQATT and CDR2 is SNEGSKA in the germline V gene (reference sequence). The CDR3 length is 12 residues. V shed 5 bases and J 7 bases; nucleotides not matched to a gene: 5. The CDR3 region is CSAYDRDQPQHF. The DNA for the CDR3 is TGCAGTGCTTACGACAGGGACCAGCCCCAGCATTTT.

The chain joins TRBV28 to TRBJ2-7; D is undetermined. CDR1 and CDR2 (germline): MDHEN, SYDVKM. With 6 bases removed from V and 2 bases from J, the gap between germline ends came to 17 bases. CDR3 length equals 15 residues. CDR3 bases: TGTGCCAGCAGCCCCTTAGGTGTGCAAACCTACGAGCAGTACTTC. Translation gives CASSPLGVQTYEQYF.

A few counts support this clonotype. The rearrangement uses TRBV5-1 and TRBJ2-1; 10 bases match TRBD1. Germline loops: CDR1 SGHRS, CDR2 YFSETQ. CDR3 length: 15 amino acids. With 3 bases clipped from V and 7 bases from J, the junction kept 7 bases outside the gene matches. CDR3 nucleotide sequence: TGCGCCAGCAGCTGGACCGGGACAGGGGAGAATGAGCAGTTCTTC. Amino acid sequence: CASSWTGTGENEQFF.

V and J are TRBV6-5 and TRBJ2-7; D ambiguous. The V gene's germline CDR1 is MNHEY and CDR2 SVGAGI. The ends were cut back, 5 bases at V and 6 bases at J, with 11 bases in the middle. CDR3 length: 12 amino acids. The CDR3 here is CASSTPQSEQYF. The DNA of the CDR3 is TGTGCCAGCAGTACACCTCAGAGCGAGCAGTACTTC.

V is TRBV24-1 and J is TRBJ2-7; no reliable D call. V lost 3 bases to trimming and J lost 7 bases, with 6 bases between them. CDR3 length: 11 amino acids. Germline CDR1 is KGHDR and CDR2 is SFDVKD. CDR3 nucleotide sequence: TGTGCCACCAGTGATGGTTGGGAGCAGTACTTC. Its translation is CATSDGWEQYF.

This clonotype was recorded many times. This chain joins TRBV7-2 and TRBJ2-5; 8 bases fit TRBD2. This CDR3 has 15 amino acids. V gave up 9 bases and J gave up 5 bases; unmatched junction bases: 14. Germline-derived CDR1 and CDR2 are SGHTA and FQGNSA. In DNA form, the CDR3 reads TGTGCCAGTTGCGCGGGAGGACCCCCGGGGGAGACCCAGTACTTC. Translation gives CASCAGGPPGETQYF.

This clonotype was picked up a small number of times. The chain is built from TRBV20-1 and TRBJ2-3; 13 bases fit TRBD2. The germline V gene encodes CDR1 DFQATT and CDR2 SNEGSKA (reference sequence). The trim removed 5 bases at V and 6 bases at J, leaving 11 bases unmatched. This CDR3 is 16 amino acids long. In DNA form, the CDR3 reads TGCAGTGCTCCCTCTCGGACTAGCGGGAGTCTTGATACGCAGTATTTT. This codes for CSAPSRTSGSLDTQYF.

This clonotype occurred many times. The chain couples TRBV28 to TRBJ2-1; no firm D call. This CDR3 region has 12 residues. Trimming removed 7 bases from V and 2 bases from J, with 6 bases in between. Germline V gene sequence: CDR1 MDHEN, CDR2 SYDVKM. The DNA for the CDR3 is TGTGCCAGCAACCGTGCCTACAATGAGCAGTTCTTC. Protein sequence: CASNRAYNEQFF.

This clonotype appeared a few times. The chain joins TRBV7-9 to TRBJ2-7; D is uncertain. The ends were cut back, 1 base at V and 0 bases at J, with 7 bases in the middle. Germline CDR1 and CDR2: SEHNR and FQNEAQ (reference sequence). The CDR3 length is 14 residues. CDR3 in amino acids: CASSLGPNSYEQYF. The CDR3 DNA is TGTGCCAGCAGCTTAGGGCCAAACTCCTACGAGCAGTACTTC.

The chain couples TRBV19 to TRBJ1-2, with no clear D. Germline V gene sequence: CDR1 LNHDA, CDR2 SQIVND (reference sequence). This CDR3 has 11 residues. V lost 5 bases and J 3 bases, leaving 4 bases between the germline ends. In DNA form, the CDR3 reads TGTGCCAGTAGTGAAGACTATGGCTACACCTTC. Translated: CASSEDYGYTF.

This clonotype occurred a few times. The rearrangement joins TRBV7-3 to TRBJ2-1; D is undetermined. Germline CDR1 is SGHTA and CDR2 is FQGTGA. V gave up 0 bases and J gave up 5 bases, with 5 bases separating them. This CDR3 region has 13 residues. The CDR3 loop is CASSLTYDNEQFF. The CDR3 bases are TGTGCCAGCAGCTTAACCTACGACAATGAGCAGTTCTTC. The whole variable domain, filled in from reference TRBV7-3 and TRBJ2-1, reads GAGVSQTPSNKVTEKGKYVELRCDPISGHTALYWYRQSLGQGPEFLIYFQGTGAADDSGLPNDRFFAVRPEGSVSTLKIQRTERGDSAVYLCASSLTYDNEQFFGPGTRLTVL.

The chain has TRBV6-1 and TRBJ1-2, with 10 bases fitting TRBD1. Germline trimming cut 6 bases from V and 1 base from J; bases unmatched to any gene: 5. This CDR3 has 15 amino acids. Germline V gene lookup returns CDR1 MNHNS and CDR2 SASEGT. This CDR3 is CASRKGQGFNYGYTF. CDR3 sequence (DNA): TGTGCCAGCAGGAAGGGACAGGGGTTTAACTATGGCTACACCTTC.

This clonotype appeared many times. CDR3 DNA: TGTGCCAGCAGCTTAGCCTGGGGGAACTATGGCTACACCTTC. Its translation: CASSLAWGNYGYTF. The chain employs TRBV7-2 and TRBJ1-2; TRBD1 is a possible D gene (5 bases). CDR3 length equals 14 residues. Trimming took 0 bases from V and 2 from J, leaving 7 bases between them. Germline V gene lookup returns CDR1 SGHTA and CDR2 FQGNSA.

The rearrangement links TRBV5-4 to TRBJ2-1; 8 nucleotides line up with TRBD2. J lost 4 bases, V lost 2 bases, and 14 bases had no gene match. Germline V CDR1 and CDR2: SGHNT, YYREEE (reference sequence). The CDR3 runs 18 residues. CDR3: CASSLPRGGLGGYNEQFF. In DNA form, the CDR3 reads TGTGCCAGCAGCTTACCGAGGGGGGGACTAGGGGGTTACAATGAGCAGTTCTTC. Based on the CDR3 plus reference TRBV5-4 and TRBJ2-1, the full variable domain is ETGVTQSPTHLIKTRGQQVTLRCSSQSGHNTVSWYQQALGQGPQFIFQYYREEENGRGNFPPRFSGLQFPNYSSELNVNALELDDSALYLCASSLPRGGLGGYNEQFFGPGTRLTVL.